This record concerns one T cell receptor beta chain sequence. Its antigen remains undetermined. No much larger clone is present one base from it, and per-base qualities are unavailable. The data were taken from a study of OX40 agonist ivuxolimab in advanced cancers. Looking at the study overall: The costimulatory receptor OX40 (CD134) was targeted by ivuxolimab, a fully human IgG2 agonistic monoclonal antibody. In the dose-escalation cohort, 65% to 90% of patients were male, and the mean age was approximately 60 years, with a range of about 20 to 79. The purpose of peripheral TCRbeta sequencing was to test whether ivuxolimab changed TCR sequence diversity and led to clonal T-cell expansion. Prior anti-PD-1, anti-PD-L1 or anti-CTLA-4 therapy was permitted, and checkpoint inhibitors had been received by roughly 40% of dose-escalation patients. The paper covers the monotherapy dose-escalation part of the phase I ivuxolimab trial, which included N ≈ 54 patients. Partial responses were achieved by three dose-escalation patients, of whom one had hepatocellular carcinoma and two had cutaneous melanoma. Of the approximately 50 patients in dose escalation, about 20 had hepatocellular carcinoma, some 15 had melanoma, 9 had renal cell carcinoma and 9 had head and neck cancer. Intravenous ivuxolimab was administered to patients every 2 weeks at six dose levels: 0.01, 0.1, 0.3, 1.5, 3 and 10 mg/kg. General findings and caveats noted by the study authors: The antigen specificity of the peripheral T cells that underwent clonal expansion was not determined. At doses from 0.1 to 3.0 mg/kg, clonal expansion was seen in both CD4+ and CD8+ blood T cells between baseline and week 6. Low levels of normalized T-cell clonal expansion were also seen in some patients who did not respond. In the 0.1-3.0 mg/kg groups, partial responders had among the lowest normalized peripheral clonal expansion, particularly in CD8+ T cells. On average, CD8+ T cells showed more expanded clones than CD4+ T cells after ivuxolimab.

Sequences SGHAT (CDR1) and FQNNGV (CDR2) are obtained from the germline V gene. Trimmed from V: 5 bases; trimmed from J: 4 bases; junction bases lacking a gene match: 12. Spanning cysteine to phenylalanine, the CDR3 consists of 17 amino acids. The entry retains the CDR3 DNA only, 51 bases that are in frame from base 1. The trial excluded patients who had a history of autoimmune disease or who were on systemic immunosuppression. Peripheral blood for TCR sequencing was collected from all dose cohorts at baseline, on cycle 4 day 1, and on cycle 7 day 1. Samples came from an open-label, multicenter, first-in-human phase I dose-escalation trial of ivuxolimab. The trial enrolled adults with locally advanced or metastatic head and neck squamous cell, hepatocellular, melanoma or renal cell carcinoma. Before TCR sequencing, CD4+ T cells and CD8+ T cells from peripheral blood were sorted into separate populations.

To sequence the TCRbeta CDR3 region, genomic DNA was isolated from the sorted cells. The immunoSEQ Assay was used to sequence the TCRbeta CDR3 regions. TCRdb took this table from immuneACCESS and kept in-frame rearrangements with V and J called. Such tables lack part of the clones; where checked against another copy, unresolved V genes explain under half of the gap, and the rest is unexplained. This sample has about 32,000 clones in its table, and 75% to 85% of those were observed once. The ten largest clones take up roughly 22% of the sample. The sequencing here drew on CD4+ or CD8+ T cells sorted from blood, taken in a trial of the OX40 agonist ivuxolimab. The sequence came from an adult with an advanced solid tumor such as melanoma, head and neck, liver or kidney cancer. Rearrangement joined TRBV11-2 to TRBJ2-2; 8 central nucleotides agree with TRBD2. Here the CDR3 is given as CASSPAPLRGGTGELFF. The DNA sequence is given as TGTGCCAGCAGCCCTGCCCCCCTACGGGGGGGCACCGGGGAGCTGTTTTTT.